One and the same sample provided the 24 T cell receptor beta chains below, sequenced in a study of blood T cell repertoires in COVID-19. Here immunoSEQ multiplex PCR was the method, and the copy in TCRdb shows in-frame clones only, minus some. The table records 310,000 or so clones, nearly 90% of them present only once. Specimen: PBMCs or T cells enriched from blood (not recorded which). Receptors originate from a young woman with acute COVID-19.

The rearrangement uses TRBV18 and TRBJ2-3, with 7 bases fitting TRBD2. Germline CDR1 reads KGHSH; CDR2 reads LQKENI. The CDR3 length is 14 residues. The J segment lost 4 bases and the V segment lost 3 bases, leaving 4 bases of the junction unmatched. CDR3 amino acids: CASSPGGSPDTQYF. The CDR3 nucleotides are TGTGCCAGCTCACCTGGCGGGAGCCCAGATACGCAGTATTTT.

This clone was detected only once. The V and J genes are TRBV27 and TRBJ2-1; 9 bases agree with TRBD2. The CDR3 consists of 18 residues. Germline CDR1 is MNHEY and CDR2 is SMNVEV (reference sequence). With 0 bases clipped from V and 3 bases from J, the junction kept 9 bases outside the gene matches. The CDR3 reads CASSLSPYSGSFYNEQFF. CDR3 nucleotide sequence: TGTGCCAGCAGTTTATCCCCATATAGCGGGAGCTTCTACAATGAGCAGTTCTTC.

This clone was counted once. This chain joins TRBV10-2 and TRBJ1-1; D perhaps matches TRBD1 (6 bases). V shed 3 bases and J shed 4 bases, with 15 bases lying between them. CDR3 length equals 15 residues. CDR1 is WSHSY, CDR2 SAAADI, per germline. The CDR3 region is CASSDWTERGTEAFF. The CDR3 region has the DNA TGCGCCAGCAGTGATTGGACAGAAAGAGGCACTGAAGCTTTCTTT.

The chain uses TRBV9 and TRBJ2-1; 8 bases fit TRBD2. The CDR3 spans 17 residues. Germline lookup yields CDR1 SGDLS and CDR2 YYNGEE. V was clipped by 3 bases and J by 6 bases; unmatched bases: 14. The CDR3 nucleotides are TGTGCCAGCAGCGGACTGACCGGGACTAGTAGGCTCAATGAGCAGTTCTTC. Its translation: CASSGLTGTSRLNEQFF.

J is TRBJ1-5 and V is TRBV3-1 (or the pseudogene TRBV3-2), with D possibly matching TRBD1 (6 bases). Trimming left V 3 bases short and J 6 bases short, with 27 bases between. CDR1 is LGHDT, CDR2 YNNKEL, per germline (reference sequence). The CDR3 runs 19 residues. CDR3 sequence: CASSHYTGIREQVIQPQHF. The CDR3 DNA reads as TGTGCCAGCAGCCACTATACAGGGATTCGCGAACAGGTAATTCAGCCCCAGCATTTT.

Here the CDR3 DNA reads TGTGCCTGGAGCCGTCCAGCGACCGACACCGGGGAGCTGTTTTTT. This sequence encodes CAWSRPATDTGELFF. This sequence joins TRBV30 and TRBJ2-2; D not certain. Trimming removed 3 bases at V and 3 bases at J, with 14 bases between. This CDR3 is 15 amino acids long. CDR1 is GTSNPN, CDR2 SVGIG, per germline (reference sequence).

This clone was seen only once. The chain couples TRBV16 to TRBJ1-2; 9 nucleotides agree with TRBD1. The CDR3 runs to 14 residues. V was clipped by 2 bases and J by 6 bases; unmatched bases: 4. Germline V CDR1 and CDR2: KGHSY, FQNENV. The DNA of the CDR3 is TGTGCCAGCAGCCAAGTACAGGGGGCAAATGGCTACACCTTC. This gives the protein CASSQVQGANGYTF.

This CDR3 is CASSRQGRVGNQPQHF. The DNA of the CDR3 is TGTGCCAGCAGTCGACAGGGGAGGGTTGGCAATCAGCCCCAGCATTTT. The chain couples TRBV2 to TRBJ1-5, with 8 nucleotides matching TRBD1. V was clipped by 5 bases and J by 2 bases; unmatched bases: 8. Germline CDR1 reads SNHLY; CDR2 reads FYNNEI. This CDR3 spans 16 amino acids. The full variable domain, rest sourced from reference TRBV2 and TRBJ1-5, is EPEVTQTPSHQVTQMGQEVILRCVPISNHLYFYWYRQILGQKVEFLVSFYNNEISEKSEIFDDQFSVERPDGSNFTLKIRSTKLEDSAMYFCASSRQGRVGNQPQHFGDGTRLSIL.

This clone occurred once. CDR3 residues: CASSPGQGGSPLHF. CDR3 DNA: TGTGCCAGCAGTCCCGGACAGGGAGGTTCACCCCTCCACTTT. The chain recombines TRBV28 with TRBJ1-6; TRBD1 agrees at 8 bases. Germline CDR1 and CDR2: MDHEN and SYDVKM. The CDR3 loop spans 14 amino acids. Germline trimming cut 5 bases from V and 9 bases from J; bases unmatched to any gene: 6. Combining the CDR3 with reference TRBV28 and TRBJ1-6 gives the whole variable domain DVKVTQSSRYLVKRTGEKVFLECVQDMDHENMFWYRQDPGLGLRLIYFSYDVKMKEKGDIPEGYSVSREKKERFSLILESASTNQTSMYLCASSPGQGGSPLHFGNGTRLTVT.

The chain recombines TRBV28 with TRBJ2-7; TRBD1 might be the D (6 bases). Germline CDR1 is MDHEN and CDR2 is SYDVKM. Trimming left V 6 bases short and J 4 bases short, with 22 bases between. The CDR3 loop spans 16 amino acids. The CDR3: CASRPTTGTLAYEQYF. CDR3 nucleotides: TGTGCCAGCAGACCTACGACAGGCACCCTGGCTTACGAGCAGTACTTC.

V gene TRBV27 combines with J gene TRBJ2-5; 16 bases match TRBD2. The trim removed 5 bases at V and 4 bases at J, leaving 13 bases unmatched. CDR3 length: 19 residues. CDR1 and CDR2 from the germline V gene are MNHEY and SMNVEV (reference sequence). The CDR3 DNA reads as TGTGCCAGCAGTCCCGGGACTAGCGGGAGGGGAATAGTTCTAGAGACCCAGTACTTC. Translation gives CASSPGTSGRGIVLETQYF.

This CDR3 reads CASSRTSGYTQYF. CDR3 in DNA: TGTGCCAGCAGCCGGACTAGCGGGTATACGCAGTATTTT. The chain combines TRBV7-2 with TRBJ2-3, with TRBD2 identical over 11 bases. Germline CDR1 reads SGHTA; CDR2 reads FQGNSA. This CDR3 has 13 amino acids. After removal of 5 bases from V and 7 bases from J, the junction contained 2 bases not matched to a gene.

CDR3 in amino acids: CASARGLAGPNEQFF. The CDR3, as DNA: TGTGCCAGCGCGAGGGGGTTAGCGGGACCCAATGAGCAGTTCTTC. The J gene is TRBJ2-1, the V gene TRBV19, with 8 bases aligning to TRBD2. This CDR3 region has 15 residues. V shed 9 bases and J 6 bases; nucleotides not matched to a gene: 13. CDR1 is LNHDA, CDR2 SQIVND, per germline (reference sequence).

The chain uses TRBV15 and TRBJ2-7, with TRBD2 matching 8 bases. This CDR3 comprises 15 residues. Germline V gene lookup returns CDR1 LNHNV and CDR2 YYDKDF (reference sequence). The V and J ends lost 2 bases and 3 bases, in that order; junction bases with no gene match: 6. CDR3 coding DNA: TGTGCCACCAGCAGAAACGCGGGGGGATACTACGAGCAGTACTTC. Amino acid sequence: CATSRNAGGYYEQYF.

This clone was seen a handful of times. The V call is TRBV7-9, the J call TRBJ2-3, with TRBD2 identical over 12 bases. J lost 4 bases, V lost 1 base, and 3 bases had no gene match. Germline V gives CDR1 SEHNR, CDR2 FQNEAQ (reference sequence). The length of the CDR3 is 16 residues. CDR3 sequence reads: CASSLGLAGAADTQYF. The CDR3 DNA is TGTGCCAGCAGCTTAGGACTAGCGGGAGCGGCAGATACGCAGTATTTT.

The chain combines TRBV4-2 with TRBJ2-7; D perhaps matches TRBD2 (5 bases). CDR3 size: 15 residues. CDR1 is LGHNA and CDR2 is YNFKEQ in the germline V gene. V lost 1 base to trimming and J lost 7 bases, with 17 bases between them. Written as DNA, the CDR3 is TGTGCCAGCAGCCAAGCAGACGGGATATATTCAGAGCAGTACTTC. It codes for CASSQADGIYSEQYF.

The CDR3 reads CASSSTGGMGTEAFF. The CDR3 DNA reads TGCGCCAGCAGTTCGACAGGGGGCATGGGCACTGAAGCTTTCTTT. The J gene is TRBJ1-1, the V gene TRBV10-2; 10 bases match TRBD1. Germline loops: CDR1 WSHSY, CDR2 SAAADI. The CDR3 runs to 15 residues. The V gene end was trimmed by 5 bases and the J gene end by 4 bases; junction bases not matched to a gene: 7.

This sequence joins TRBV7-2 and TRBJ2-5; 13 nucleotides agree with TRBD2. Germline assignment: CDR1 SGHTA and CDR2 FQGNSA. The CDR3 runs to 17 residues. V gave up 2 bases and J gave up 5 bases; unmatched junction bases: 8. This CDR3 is CASSLPRTSGREETQYF. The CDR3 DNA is TGTGCCAGCAGCTTACCAAGGACTAGCGGGAGAGAGGAGACCCAGTACTTC.

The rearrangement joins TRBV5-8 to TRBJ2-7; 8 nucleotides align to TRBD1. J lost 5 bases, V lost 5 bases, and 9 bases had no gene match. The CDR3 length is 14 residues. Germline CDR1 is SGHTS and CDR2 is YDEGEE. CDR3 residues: CASSQGQGKDEQYF. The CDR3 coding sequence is TGTGCCAGCAGTCAAGGACAGGGTAAGGACGAGCAGTACTTC.

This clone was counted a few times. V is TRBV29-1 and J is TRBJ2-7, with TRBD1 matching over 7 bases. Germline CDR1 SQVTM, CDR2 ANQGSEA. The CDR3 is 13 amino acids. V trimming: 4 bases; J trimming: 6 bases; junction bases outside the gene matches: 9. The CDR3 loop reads CSVALTGTGEQYF. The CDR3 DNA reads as TGCAGCGTTGCGTTGACAGGGACGGGCGAGCAGTACTTC.

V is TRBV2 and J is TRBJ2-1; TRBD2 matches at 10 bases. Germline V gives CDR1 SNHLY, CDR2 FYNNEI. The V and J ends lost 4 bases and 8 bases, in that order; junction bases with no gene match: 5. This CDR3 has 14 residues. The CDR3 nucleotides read TGTGCCAGCAGTGTCGGACTAGCGGCGGATGAGCAGTTCTTC. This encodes CASSVGLAADEQFF.

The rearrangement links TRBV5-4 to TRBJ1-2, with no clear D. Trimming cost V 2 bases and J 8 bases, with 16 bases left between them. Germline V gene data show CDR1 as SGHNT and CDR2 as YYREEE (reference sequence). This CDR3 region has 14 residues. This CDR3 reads CASSFREATDGYTF. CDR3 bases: TGTGCCAGCAGCTTTCGGGAGGCTACGGACGGCTACACCTTC.

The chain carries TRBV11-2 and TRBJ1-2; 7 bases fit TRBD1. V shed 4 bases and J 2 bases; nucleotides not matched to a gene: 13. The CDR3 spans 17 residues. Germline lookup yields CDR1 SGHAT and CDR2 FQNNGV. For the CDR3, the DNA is TGTGCCAGCAGCTCAGGACGGACAGGCCTATTAAACTATGGCTACACCTTC. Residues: CASSSGRTGLLNYGYTF.

CDR3 sequence reads: CASLDRAGNTIYF. The CDR3 DNA reads as TGTGCCAGCTTAGACAGGGCTGGAAACACCATATATTTT. The genes are TRBV19 and TRBJ1-3; 7 bases align to TRBD1. J was trimmed by 2 bases and V by 9 bases; bases with no gene match: 4. The germline V gene encodes CDR1 LNHDA and CDR2 SQIVND (reference sequence). The CDR3 totals 13 residues.